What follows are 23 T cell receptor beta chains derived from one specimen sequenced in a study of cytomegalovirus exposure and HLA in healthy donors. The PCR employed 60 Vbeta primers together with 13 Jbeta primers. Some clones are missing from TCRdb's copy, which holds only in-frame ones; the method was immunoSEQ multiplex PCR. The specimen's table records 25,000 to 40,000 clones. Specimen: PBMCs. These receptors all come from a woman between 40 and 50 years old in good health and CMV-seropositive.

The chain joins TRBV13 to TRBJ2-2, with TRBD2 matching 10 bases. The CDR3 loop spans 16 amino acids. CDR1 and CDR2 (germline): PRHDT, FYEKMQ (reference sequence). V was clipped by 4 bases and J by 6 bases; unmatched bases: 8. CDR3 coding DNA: TGTGCCAGCAGCTCTTCTCTAGCGGGAGTGTCCGGGGAGCTGTTTTTT. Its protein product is CASSSSLAGVSGELFF.

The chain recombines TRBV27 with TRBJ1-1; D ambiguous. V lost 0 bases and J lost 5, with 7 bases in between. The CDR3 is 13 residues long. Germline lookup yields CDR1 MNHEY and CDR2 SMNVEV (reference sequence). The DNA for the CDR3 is TGTGCCAGCAGTTTATCGGGGAGGACTGAAGCTTTCTTT. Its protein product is CASSLSGRTEAFF.

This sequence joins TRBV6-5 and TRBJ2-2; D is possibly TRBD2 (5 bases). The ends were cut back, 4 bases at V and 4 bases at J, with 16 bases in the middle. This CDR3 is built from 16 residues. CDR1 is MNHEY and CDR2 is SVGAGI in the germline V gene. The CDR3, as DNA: TGTGCCAGCAGTTCCGGCGGCCTCCGGGGCACCGGGGAGCTGTTTTTT. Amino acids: CASSSGGLRGTGELFF.

The CDR3 is CASSLEAGGLADTQYF. The DNA for the CDR3 is TGTGCCAGCAGCTTAGAGGCGGGAGGACTGGCAGATACGCAGTATTTT. The rearrangement joins TRBV7-6 to TRBJ2-3, with TRBD2 matching 8 bases. After removal of 1 base from V and 4 bases from J, the junction contained 7 bases not matched to a gene. CDR1 is SGHVS and CDR2 is FNYEAQ in the germline V gene. The CDR3 runs to 16 residues. The variable domain in full, completed from reference TRBV7-6 and TRBJ2-3, reads GAGVSQSPRYKVTKRGQDVALRCDPISGHVSLYWYRQALGQGPEFLTYFNYEAQQDKSGLPNDRFSAERPEGSISTLTIQRTEQRDSAMYRCASSLEAGGLADTQYFGPGTRLTVL.

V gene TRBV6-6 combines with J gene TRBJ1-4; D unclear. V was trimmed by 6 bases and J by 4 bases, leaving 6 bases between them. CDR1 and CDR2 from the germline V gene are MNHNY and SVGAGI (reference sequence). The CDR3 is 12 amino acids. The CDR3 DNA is TGTGCCAGCAGACGGAGTAATGAAAAACTGTTTTTT. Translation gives CASRRSNEKLFF.

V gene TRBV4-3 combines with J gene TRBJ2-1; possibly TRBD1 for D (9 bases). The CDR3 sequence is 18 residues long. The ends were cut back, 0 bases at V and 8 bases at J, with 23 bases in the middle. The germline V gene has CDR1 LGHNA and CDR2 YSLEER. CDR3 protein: CASSQDGGDRAGGDEQFF. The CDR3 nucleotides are TGCGCCAGCAGCCAAGATGGGGGGGACAGGGCCGGGGGGGATGAGCAGTTCTTC.

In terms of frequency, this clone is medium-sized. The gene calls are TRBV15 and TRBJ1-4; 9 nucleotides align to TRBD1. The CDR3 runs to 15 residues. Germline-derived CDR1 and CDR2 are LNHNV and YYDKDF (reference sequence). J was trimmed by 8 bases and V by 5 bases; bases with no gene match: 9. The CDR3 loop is CATSGNRDRVEKLFF. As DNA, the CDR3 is TGTGCCACCAGCGGTAACCGGGACAGGGTCGAAAAACTGTTTTTT.

CDR3 coding DNA: TGTGCCTGGGCAATGACGGATGGGGGGTCGCAGTTCTTC. Translated, it gives CAWAMTDGGSQFF. The V gene is TRBV30, the J gene TRBJ2-1; possible D gene TRBD2, 6 bases. Germline CDR1 reads GTSNPN; CDR2 reads SVGIG (reference sequence). The V end was cut by 5 bases, the J end by 12 bases, with 20 bases between. This CDR3 comprises 13 residues.

CDR3 in DNA: TGTGCCAGCAGCGTAGAGGCTAGCGGCCGCTACGAGCAGTACTTC. This encodes CASSVEASGRYEQYF. The chain carries TRBV9 and TRBJ2-7; the match to TRBD2 covers 7 bases. J gave up 3 bases and V 0 bases, and 6 bases lay outside the gene matches. This CDR3 is built from 15 residues. Germline V gene lookup returns CDR1 SGDLS and CDR2 YYNGEE.

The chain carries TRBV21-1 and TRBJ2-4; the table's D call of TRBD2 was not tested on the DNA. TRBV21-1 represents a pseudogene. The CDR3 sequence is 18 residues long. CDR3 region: CASSKNLAGPLTKNIQYF. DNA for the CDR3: TGTGCCAGCAGCAAAAATTTAGCGGGACCTCTAACCAAAAACATTCAGTACTTC.

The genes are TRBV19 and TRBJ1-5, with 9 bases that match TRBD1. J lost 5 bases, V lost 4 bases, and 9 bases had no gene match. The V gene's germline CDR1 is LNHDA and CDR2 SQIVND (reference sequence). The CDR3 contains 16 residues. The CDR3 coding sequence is TGTGCCAGTAGTAACCCTAGGACAGGGGATCATCAGCCCCAGCATTTT. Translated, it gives CASSNPRTGDHQPQHF.

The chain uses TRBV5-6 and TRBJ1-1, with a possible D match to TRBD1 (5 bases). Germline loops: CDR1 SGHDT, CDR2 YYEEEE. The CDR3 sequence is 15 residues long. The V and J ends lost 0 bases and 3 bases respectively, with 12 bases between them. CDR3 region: CASSLDRGEDTEAFF. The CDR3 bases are TGTGCCAGCAGCTTGGATCGGGGGGAAGACACTGAAGCTTTCTTT.

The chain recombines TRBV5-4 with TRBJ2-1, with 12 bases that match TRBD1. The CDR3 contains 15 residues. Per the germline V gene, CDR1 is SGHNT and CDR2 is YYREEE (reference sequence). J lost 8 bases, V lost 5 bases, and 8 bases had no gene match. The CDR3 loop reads CASSFRDRGLDEQFF. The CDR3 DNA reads TGTGCCAGCAGTTTCCGGGACAGGGGGCTGGATGAGCAGTTCTTC.

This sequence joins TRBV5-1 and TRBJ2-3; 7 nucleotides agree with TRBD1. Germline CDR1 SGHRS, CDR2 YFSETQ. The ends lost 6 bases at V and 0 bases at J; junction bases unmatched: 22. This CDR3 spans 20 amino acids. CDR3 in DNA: TGCGCCAGCACCCCCCTCTCCGGGACAGTCTCCTCCAGTAGCACAGATACGCAGTATTTT. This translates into CASTPLSGTVSSSSTDTQYF. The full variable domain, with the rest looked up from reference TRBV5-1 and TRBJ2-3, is KAGVTQTPRYLIKTRGQQVTLSCSPISGHRSVSWYQQTPGQGLQFLFEYFSETQRNKGNFPGRFSGRQFSNSRSEMNVSTLELGDSALYLCASTPLSGTVSSSSTDTQYFGPGTRLTVL.

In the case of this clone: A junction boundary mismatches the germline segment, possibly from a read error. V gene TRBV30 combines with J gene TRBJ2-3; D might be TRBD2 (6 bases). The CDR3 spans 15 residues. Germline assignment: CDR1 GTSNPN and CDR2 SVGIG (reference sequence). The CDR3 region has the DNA TGTGCCGGGAGGAAGGGCCGGTGGGAGGCGGATACGCAGTATTTT. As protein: CAGRKGRWEADTQYF.

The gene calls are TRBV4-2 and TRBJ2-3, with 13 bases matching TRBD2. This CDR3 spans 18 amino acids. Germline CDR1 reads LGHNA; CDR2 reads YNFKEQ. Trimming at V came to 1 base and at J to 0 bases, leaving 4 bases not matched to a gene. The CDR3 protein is CASSQGTSGRASTDTQYF. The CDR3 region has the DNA TGTGCCAGCAGCCAAGGCACTAGCGGGAGGGCTAGCACAGATACGCAGTATTTT.

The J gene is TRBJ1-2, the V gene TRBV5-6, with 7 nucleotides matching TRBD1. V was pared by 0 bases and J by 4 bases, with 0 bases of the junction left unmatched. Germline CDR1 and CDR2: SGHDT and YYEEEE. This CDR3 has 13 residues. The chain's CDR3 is CASSLGDSYGYTF. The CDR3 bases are TGTGCCAGCAGCTTGGGGGACAGCTATGGCTACACCTTC.

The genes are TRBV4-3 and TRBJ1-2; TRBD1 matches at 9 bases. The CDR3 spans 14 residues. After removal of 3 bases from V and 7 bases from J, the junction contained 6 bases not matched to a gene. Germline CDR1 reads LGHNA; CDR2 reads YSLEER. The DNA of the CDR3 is TGCGCCAGCAGCCATCCGGGACAGGGATTTGGCTACACCTTC. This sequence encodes CASSHPGQGFGYTF.

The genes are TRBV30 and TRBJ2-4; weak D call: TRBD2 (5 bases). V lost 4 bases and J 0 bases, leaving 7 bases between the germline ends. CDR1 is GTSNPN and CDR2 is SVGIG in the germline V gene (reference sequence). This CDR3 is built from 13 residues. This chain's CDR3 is CAWMAGAKNIQYF. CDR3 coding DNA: TGTGCCTGGATGGCGGGAGCCAAAAACATTCAGTACTTC. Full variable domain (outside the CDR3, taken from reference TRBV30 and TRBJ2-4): SQTIHQWPATLVQPVGSPLSLECTVEGTSNPNLYWYRQAAGRGLQLLFYSVGIGQISSEVPQNLSASRPQDRQFILSSKKLLLSDSGFYLCAWMAGAKNIQYFGAGTRLSVL.

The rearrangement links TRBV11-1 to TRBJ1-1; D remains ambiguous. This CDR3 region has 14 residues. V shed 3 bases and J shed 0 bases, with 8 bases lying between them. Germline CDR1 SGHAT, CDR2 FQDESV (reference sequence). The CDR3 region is CASSFSSLNTEAFF. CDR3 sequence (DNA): TGTGCCAGCAGCTTTTCTTCTCTGAACACTGAAGCTTTCTTT.

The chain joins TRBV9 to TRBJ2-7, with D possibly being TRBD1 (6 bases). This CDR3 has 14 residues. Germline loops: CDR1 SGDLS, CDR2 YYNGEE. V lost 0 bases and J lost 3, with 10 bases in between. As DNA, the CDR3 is TGTGCCAGCAGCGTAGCTCAGGGGAACTACGAGCAGTACTTC. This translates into CASSVAQGNYEQYF.

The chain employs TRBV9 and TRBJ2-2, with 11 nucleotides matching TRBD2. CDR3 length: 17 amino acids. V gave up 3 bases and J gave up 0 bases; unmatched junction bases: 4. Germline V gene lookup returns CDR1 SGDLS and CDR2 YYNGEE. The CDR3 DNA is TGTGCCAGCAGCGGAGGGACTAGCGGACCGAACACCGGGGAGCTGTTTTTT. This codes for CASSGGTSGPNTGELFF.

In DNA, the CDR3 is TGTGCCAGCAGCTTAGCGCCGGGACTCCAGGATGAGCAGTTCTTC. It encodes CASSLAPGLQDEQFF. The chain employs TRBV7-9 and TRBJ2-1; TRBD2 is a possible D gene (6 bases). The V end was cut by 0 bases, the J end by 8 bases, with 14 bases between. The CDR3 has 15 amino acids. CDR1 is SEHNR and CDR2 is FQNEAQ in the germline V gene (reference sequence).